These T cell receptor beta chains were read from a single sample in a study of OX40 agonist ivuxolimab in advanced cancers. Profiling relied on immunoSEQ multiplex PCR, and the TCRdb table lists in-frame clones only, not all of them. This table holds around 39,000 clones, less than 80% found once. The sample consisted of CD4+ or CD8+ T cells sorted from blood, taken in a trial of the OX40 agonist ivuxolimab. These receptor sequences come from an adult with an advanced solid tumor such as melanoma, head and neck, liver or kidney cancer. CDR3s include the opening cysteine and the closing phenylalanine or tryptophan. Fields, in order: D gene, J gene, clone size, V gene, CDR3 protein, CDR3 DNA. A D gene is named only where the DNA matches it firmly. A clone size is listed for some rows: how often the clone was seen (once, few, many), or a class if it is expanded.

D gene: -; J gene: TRBJ2-7; clone size: -; V gene: TRBV9; CDR3 protein: CASSTRGQAYEQYF; CDR3 DNA: TGTGCCAGCAGCACAAGAGGGCAGGCCTACGAGCAGTACTTC
D gene: TRBD1; J gene: TRBJ1-5; clone size: -; V gene: TRBV7-6; CDR3 protein: CASSSDRGGGNQPQHF; CDR3 DNA: TGTGCCAGCAGCTCCGACAGGGGAGGGGGCAATCAGCCCCAGCATTTT
D gene: -; J gene: TRBJ2-1; clone size: -; V gene: TRBV12-1; CDR3 protein: CASSSDQGTTINEQFF; CDR3 DNA: TGTGCCAGCAGCTCTGATCAGGGGACAACGATCAATGAGCAGTTCTTC
D gene: -; J gene: TRBJ2-7; clone size: -; V gene: TRBV29-1; CDR3 protein: CSAANDLRGYEQYF; CDR3 DNA: TGCAGCGCCGCAAACGACTTGCGGGGCTACGAGCAGTACTTC
D gene: -; J gene: TRBJ2-1; clone size: once; V gene: TRBV7-3; CDR3 protein: CASSLTPGDEQFF; CDR3 DNA: TGTGCCAGCAGCTTAACCCCAGGCGATGAGCAGTTCTTC
D gene: TRBD2; J gene: TRBJ2-6; clone size: few; V gene: TRBV7-2; CDR3 protein: CASSTKTSGSSGANVLTF; CDR3 DNA: TGTGCCAGCAGCACCAAGACTAGCGGGAGCTCTGGGGCCAACGTCCTGACTTTC
D gene: -; J gene: TRBJ1-5; clone size: -; V gene: TRBV27; CDR3 protein: CASEAKGVNQPQHF; CDR3 DNA: TGTGCCAGCGAAGCGAAAGGCGTGAATCAGCCCCAGCATTTT
D gene: -; J gene: TRBJ1-4; clone size: -; V gene: TRBV2; CDR3 protein: CASSEALSGPQANEKLFF; CDR3 DNA: TGTGCCAGCAGTGAAGCCCTTAGTGGACCCCAGGCTAATGAAAAACTGTTTTTT
D gene: TRBD1; J gene: TRBJ1-1; clone size: -; V gene: TRBV2; CDR3 protein: CASRHWDSFMNTEAFF; CDR3 DNA: TGTGCCAGCAGACACTGGGACAGTTTTATGAACACTGAAGCTTTCTTT
D gene: -; J gene: TRBJ2-5; clone size: -; V gene: TRBV7-2; CDR3 protein: CASSLVGGILETQYF; CDR3 DNA: TGTGCCAGCAGCTTAGTTGGGGGAATATTAGAGACCCAGTACTTC
D gene: -; J gene: TRBJ1-3; clone size: -; V gene: TRBV25-1; CDR3 protein: CASSRSVPGTIYF; CDR3 DNA: TGTGCCAGCAGTCGGTCAGTCCCGGGTACCATATATTTT
D gene: -; J gene: TRBJ1-5; clone size: -; V gene: TRBV6-6; CDR3 protein: CASSVSGWDNQPQHF; CDR3 DNA: TGTGCCAGCAGTGTGTCAGGTTGGGACAATCAGCCCCAGCATTTT
D gene: TRBD2; J gene: TRBJ2-7; clone size: -; V gene: TRBV7-6; CDR3 protein: CASSTLAGLAFYEQYF; CDR3 DNA: TGTGCCAGCAGTACCCTCGCGGGACTAGCCTTCTACGAGCAGTACTTC
D gene: -; J gene: TRBJ1-1; clone size: -; V gene: TRBV6-4; CDR3 protein: CASSDSRTGTEAFF; CDR3 DNA: TGTGCCAGCAGTGACTCGAGGACTGGAACTGAAGCTTTCTTT
D gene: TRBD2; J gene: TRBJ2-5; clone size: -; V gene: TRBV28; CDR3 protein: CASSPYPSGKGRKETQYF; CDR3 DNA: TGTGCCAGCAGTCCATACCCTAGCGGGAAGGGACGAAAAGAGACCCAGTACTTC
D gene: TRBD2; J gene: TRBJ2-3; clone size: once; V gene: TRBV6-1; CDR3 protein: CATTAREVGDTQYF; CDR3 DNA: TGTGCCACCACCGCGCGGGAGGTGGGAGATACGCAGTATTTT
D gene: -; J gene: TRBJ2-7; clone size: -; V gene: TRBV4-1; CDR3 protein: CASSQEGQGLTYEQYF; CDR3 DNA: TGCGCCAGCAGCCAAGAAGGGCAGGGATTGACCTACGAGCAGTACTTC
D gene: TRBD2; J gene: TRBJ2-7; clone size: -; V gene: TRBV11-1; CDR3 protein: CASSLGPAGTYEQYF; CDR3 DNA: TGTGCCAGCAGCTTAGGCCCAGCGGGAACCTACGAGCAGTACTTC
D gene: TRBD1; J gene: TRBJ1-4; clone size: -; V gene: TRBV4-1; CDR3 protein: CASSLRDSTEKLFF; CDR3 DNA: TGCGCCAGCAGCCTCCGGGACAGTACTGAAAAACTGTTTTTT
D gene: TRBD2; J gene: TRBJ2-3; clone size: -; V gene: TRBV5-1; CDR3 protein: CASSSASGDTQYF; CDR3 DNA: TGCGCCAGCAGCTCCGCTAGCGGAGATACGCAGTATTTT
D gene: TRBD1; J gene: TRBJ2-5; clone size: -; V gene: TRBV9; CDR3 protein: CASSLDRGLETQYF; CDR3 DNA: TGTGCCAGCAGCCTCGACAGGGGGCTCGAGACCCAGTACTTC
D gene: -; J gene: TRBJ2-5; clone size: -; V gene: TRBV7-9; CDR3 protein: CASSLGPGQQETQYF; CDR3 DNA: TGTGCCAGCAGCTTAGGGCCGGGGCAGCAAGAGACCCAGTACTTC
D gene: -; J gene: TRBJ1-4; clone size: -; V gene: TRBV28; CDR3 protein: CASSRTGSLEKLFF; CDR3 DNA: TGTGCCAGCAGTAGGACGGGAAGTCTGGAAAAACTGTTTTTT
D gene: -; J gene: TRBJ2-7; clone size: -; V gene: TRBV7-8; CDR3 protein: CASSLGLPLYEQYF; CDR3 DNA: TGTGCCAGCAGCTTAGGACTCCCTTTGTACGAGCAGTACTTC
D gene: -; J gene: TRBJ1-5; clone size: -; V gene: TRBV28; CDR3 protein: CAIGVGLSNQPQHF; CDR3 DNA: TGTGCCATTGGAGTCGGTTTGAGCAATCAGCCCCAGCATTTT
D gene: -; J gene: TRBJ1-5; clone size: -; V gene: TRBV29-1; CDR3 protein: CSVGGHGSDQPQHF; CDR3 DNA: TGCAGCGTCGGAGGCCACGGATCGGATCAGCCCCAGCATTTT
D gene: TRBD1; J gene: TRBJ2-2; clone size: -; V gene: TRBV30; CDR3 protein: CAWGGQGAGELFF; CDR3 DNA: TGTGCCTGGGGCGGACAGGGGGCCGGGGAGCTGTTTTTT
D gene: TRBD1; J gene: TRBJ1-6; clone size: -; V gene: TRBV30; CDR3 protein: CAWSVLDRDDSPLHF; CDR3 DNA: TGTGCCTGGAGTGTGTTGGACAGGGATGATTCACCCCTCCACTTT
D gene: TRBD1; J gene: TRBJ1-4; clone size: -; V gene: TRBV30; CDR3 protein: CAWSVRTGPNEKLFF; CDR3 DNA: TGTGCCTGGAGTGTCAGGACAGGGCCTAATGAAAAACTGTTTTTT
D gene: TRBD1; J gene: TRBJ2-3; clone size: -; V gene: TRBV10-3; CDR3 protein: CAISESDRGFSESDTQYF; CDR3 DNA: TGTGCCATCAGTGAGTCGGACAGGGGGTTTTCCGAATCCGATACGCAGTATTTT
D gene: -; J gene: TRBJ2-3; clone size: few; V gene: TRBV5-1; CDR3 protein: CASSPGPVTDTQYF; CDR3 DNA: TGCGCCAGCAGCCCGGGACCCGTCACAGATACGCAGTATTTT
D gene: TRBD1; J gene: TRBJ1-2; clone size: -; V gene: TRBV6-6; CDR3 protein: CASSIGQEGAYGYTF; CDR3 DNA: TGTGCCAGCAGCATCGGACAGGAGGGGGCCTATGGCTACACCTTC
D gene: -; J gene: TRBJ2-3; clone size: few; V gene: TRBV7-6; CDR3 protein: CASSLAIRDADTQYF; CDR3 DNA: TGTGCCAGCAGCTTAGCGATAAGGGACGCAGATACGCAGTATTTT
D gene: TRBD1; J gene: TRBJ2-1; clone size: once; V gene: TRBV6-6; CDR3 protein: CASSVGGLTYNEQFF; CDR3 DNA: TGTGCCAGCAGCGTAGGGGGCCTGACCTACAATGAGCAGTTCTTC
D gene: -; J gene: TRBJ1-5; clone size: -; V gene: TRBV23-1; CDR3 protein: CASSQSGVQGTDQDSNQPQHF; CDR3 DNA: TGCGCCAGCAGTCAATCAGGGGTCCAAGGGACGGACCAAGATAGCAATCAGCCCCAGCATTTT
D gene: -; J gene: TRBJ1-5; clone size: -; V gene: TRBV30; CDR3 protein: CALTEGSYQPQHF; CDR3 DNA: TGTGCCCTTACTGAAGGGTCTTATCAGCCCCAGCATTTT
D gene: -; J gene: TRBJ1-3; clone size: -; V gene: TRBV7-2; CDR3 protein: CASSPYPTGSGNTIYF; CDR3 DNA: TGTGCCAGCAGCCCTTACCCGACAGGCTCTGGAAACACCATATATTTT
D gene: TRBD2; J gene: TRBJ2-2; clone size: -; V gene: TRBV5-4; CDR3 protein: CASSRLAGSTGELFF; CDR3 DNA: TGTGCCAGCAGCAGACTAGCGGGGAGCACCGGGGAGCTGTTTTTT
D gene: TRBD1; J gene: TRBJ1-5; clone size: few; V gene: TRBV2; CDR3 protein: CASSGQGAGQPQHF; CDR3 DNA: TGTGCCAGCAGCGGACAGGGGGCAGGACAGCCCCAGCATTTT
D gene: TRBD2; J gene: TRBJ2-2; clone size: -; V gene: TRBV5-6; CDR3 protein: CASSGLAGGPTGELFF; CDR3 DNA: TGTGCCAGCAGCGGACTAGCGGGGGGCCCGACCGGGGAGCTGTTTTTT
D gene: -; J gene: TRBJ1-1; clone size: -; V gene: TRBV5-1; CDR3 protein: CASRGGRTKNTEAFF; CDR3 DNA: TGCGCCAGCAGGGGAGGTCGGACAAAGAACACTGAAGCTTTCTTT
D gene: TRBD1; J gene: TRBJ1-1; clone size: -; V gene: TRBV30; CDR3 protein: CAWSDRGHSEAFF; CDR3 DNA: TGTGCCTGGTCTGACAGGGGGCACAGTGAAGCTTTCTTT
D gene: -; J gene: TRBJ1-1; clone size: -; V gene: TRBV28; CDR3 protein: CASSPSDYTEAFF; CDR3 DNA: TGTGCCAGCAGTCCTTCTGATTACACTGAAGCTTTCTTT
D gene: -; J gene: TRBJ2-3; clone size: -; V gene: TRBV6-1; CDR3 protein: CASSARDTTSDTQYF; CDR3 DNA: TGTGCCAGCAGTGCCCGGGACACTACGTCAGATACGCAGTATTTT
D gene: -; J gene: TRBJ1-4; clone size: -; V gene: TRBV7-9; CDR3 protein: CASSSDWGPNEKLFF; CDR3 DNA: TGTGCCAGCAGCTCCGACTGGGGCCCAAATGAAAAACTGTTTTTT
D gene: TRBD1; J gene: TRBJ1-5; clone size: -; V gene: TRBV7-2; CDR3 protein: CASSSQGGVSNQPQHF; CDR3 DNA: TGTGCCAGCAGCTCCCAGGGGGGTGTGAGCAATCAGCCCCAGCATTTT
D gene: -; J gene: TRBJ2-1; clone size: -; V gene: TRBV5-1; CDR3 protein: CASSFTRRNYNEQFF; CDR3 DNA: TGCGCCAGCAGCTTTACCCGTCGGAACTACAATGAGCAGTTCTTC
D gene: -; J gene: TRBJ2-3; clone size: -; V gene: TRBV28; CDR3 protein: CASSPGGEATDTQYF; CDR3 DNA: TGTGCCAGCAGTCCTGGAGGAGAGGCCACAGATACGCAGTATTTT
D gene: TRBD1; J gene: TRBJ2-3; clone size: -; V gene: TRBV6-5; CDR3 protein: CASSLTGADTQYF; CDR3 DNA: TGTGCCAGCAGTTTAACAGGGGCAGATACGCAGTATTTT
D gene: -; J gene: TRBJ1-5; clone size: -; V gene: TRBV30; CDR3 protein: CAWSGAGNQPQHF; CDR3 DNA: TGTGCCTGGAGTGGAGCGGGCAATCAGCCCCAGCATTTT
D gene: -; J gene: TRBJ2-2; clone size: few; V gene: TRBV10-2; CDR3 protein: CASSGGQADTGELFF; CDR3 DNA: TGCGCCAGCAGTGGGGGGCAGGCCGACACCGGGGAGCTGTTTTTT
D gene: TRBD1; J gene: TRBJ2-6; clone size: -; V gene: TRBV4-1; CDR3 protein: CASSQGDRVGGANVLTF; CDR3 DNA: TGCGCCAGCAGCCAAGGGGACAGGGTAGGTGGGGCCAACGTCCTGACTTTC
D gene: TRBD1; J gene: TRBJ1-5; clone size: -; V gene: TRBV28; CDR3 protein: CASSSPGRTGFNQPQHF; CDR3 DNA: TGTGCCAGCAGTTCCCCGGGGCGGACAGGGTTCAATCAGCCCCAGCATTTT
D gene: -; J gene: TRBJ2-2; clone size: few; V gene: TRBV7-6; CDR3 protein: CASSLGHGNTGELFF; CDR3 DNA: TGTGCCAGCAGCCTGGGACATGGGAACACCGGGGAGCTGTTTTTT
D gene: TRBD1; J gene: TRBJ2-6; clone size: -; V gene: TRBV5-1; CDR3 protein: CASSLVAGGGSGANVLTF; CDR3 DNA: TGCGCCAGCAGCTTGGTTGCAGGGGGCGGCTCTGGGGCCAACGTCCTGACTTTC
D gene: -; J gene: TRBJ2-6; clone size: -; V gene: TRBV9; CDR3 protein: CASSEGASGANVLTF; CDR3 DNA: TGTGCCAGCAGCGAGGGAGCCTCTGGGGCCAACGTCCTGACTTTC
D gene: -; J gene: TRBJ2-1; clone size: once; V gene: TRBV19; CDR3 protein: CASRGGNEQFF; CDR3 DNA: TGTGCCAGTAGGGGGGGCAATGAGCAGTTCTTC